This TCR beta chain was captured in a study of control samples from healthy donors and cancer patients. Assay used: immunoSEQ multiplex PCR; TCRdb lists only in-frame clones, some missing. The data show 190,000 or so clones, with roughly 91% seen just once and roughly 1.5% held by the top ten. Germline CDR1 and CDR2: SNHLY and FYNNEI. Trimming at V came to 7 bases and at J to 1 base, leaving 3 bases not matched to a gene. The CDR3 has 14 residues. The receptor comes from a man aged 18 to 30 in good health. The genes are TRBV2 and TRBJ2-2; 7 bases map to TRBD2. Sequencing was performed on blood. The CDR3 DNA is TGTGCCAGCAAAACGGGGGGGAACACCGGGGAGCTGTTTTTT. Amino acids: CASKTGGNTGELFF.